This T cell receptor (beta chain) is drawn from a study of T cell responses to AZD1222 COVID-19 vaccine. Points from the study as a whole: Sampled repertoires all dated from after the peak T cell response.

About this clone: Its antigen is currently unknown.

Trimming pared 4 bases from V and 6 bases from J, leaving 20 bases between. This CDR3 is 15 amino acids long. CDR1 and CDR2 (germline): SGDLS, YYNGEE. Repertoires were generated with immunoSEQ multiplex PCR, while TCRdb's copy carries only in-frame clones and drops some. Of 110,000 to 150,000 clones in the sample, 80% to 95% were seen once. This TCR came from an adult in good health. The rearrangement uses TRBV9 and TRBJ2-7, with TRBD2 as a possible D gene (7 bases). The sample in question was peripheral blood, obtained on day 0 of MenACWY control vaccination. The CDR3 loop reads CASSRGGDYIGEQYF. In nucleotides, the CDR3 is TGTGCCAGCAGCAGAGGGGGGGACTACATTGGCGAGCAGTACTTC.